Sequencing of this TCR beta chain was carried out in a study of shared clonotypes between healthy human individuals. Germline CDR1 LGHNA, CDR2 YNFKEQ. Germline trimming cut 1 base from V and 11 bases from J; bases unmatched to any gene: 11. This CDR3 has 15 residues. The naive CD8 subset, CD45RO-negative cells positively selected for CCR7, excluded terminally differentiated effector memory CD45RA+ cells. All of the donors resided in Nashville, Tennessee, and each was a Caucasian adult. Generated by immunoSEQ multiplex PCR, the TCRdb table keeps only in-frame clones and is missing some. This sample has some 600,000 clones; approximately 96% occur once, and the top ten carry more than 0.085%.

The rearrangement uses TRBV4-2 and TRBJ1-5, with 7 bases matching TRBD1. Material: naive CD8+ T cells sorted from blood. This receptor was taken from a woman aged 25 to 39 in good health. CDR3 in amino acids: CASSQGVGGREAQHF. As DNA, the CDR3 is TGTGCCAGCAGCCAAGGTGTAGGGGGCAGGGAGGCCCAGCATTTT.